This T cell receptor beta chain was identified in a study of cytomegalovirus exposure and HLA in healthy donors. Notes on the study in general: Most likely, a cluster of highly shared sequence variants arose as a sequencing artifact. Later analysis showed most CMV-associated TCR beta chains appearing HLA-restricted. Presence/absence results assume similar sequencing depth per donor, which may not hold. In vitro work confirmed that a few CMV-associated chains recognize CMV antigens.

The PCR made use of 60 Vbeta and 13 Jbeta primers. Here immunoSEQ multiplex PCR was the method, and the copy in TCRdb shows in-frame clones only, minus some. The sample data list 130,000 to 150,000 clones. In regard to this clone: Its antigen is undetermined.

This receptor was obtained from a man in his forties in good health and CMV-seronegative. Sample: PBMCs.

The CDR3 region is CASSIARTQSNQPQHF. Written as DNA, the CDR3 is TGTGCCAGCAGCATCGCCCGGACACAGAGCAATCAGCCCCAGCATTTT. The chain carries TRBV7-2 and TRBJ1-5; tentative D call: TRBD1 (5 bases). V lost 5 bases and J 1 base, leaving 15 bases between the germline ends. This CDR3 spans 16 amino acids. The germline V gene has CDR1 SGHTA and CDR2 FQGNSA.